These 26 T cell receptor beta chains share one sample of origin, sequenced in a study of cytomegalovirus exposure and HLA in healthy donors. PCR amplification relied on 60 Vbeta primers (plus 13 Jbeta primers). The repertoire was sequenced with immunoSEQ multiplex PCR; TCRdb's copy has only in-frame clones and lacks some. The sample lists tens of thousands of clones, roughly 78% occurring once. Specimen: PBMCs. These receptors were obtained from a woman between 40 and 55 years old in good health and CMV-seropositive.

J is TRBJ2-1 and V is TRBV4-1, with 11 positions matching TRBD2. Germline lookup yields CDR1 MGHRA and CDR2 YSYEKL. There are 15 residues in the CDR3. The junction had 1 base not matched to a gene; V was cut back by 4 bases and J by 2 bases. The DNA for the CDR3 is TGCGCCAGCAGCCTACTAGCGGGGGCCTACAATGAGCAGTTCTTC. It yields the protein CASSLLAGAYNEQFF.

J is TRBJ1-2 and V is TRBV5-1; TRBD1 might be the D (5 bases). Trimming pared 1 base from V and 0 bases from J, leaving 10 bases between. There are 15 residues in the CDR3. From germline, CDR1 is SGHRS and CDR2 YFSETQ. This CDR3 is CASSLSGNTNYGYTF. CDR3 bases: TGCGCCAGCAGCTTGTCAGGGAACACTAACTATGGCTACACCTTC.

J is TRBJ2-3 and V is TRBV6-1; D is perhaps TRBD2 (5 bases). V lost 6 bases, J lost 1 base, and 8 bases lay in between. In germline, CDR1 is MNHNS, CDR2 SASEGT. The CDR3 runs 13 residues. CDR3 region: CASRYGGTDTQYF. DNA for the CDR3: TGTGCCAGCAGGTACGGGGGCACAGATACGCAGTATTTT.

CDR3 sequence: CASSEARRQGPNYGYTF. The CDR3 DNA is TGTGCCAGCAGTGAAGCGCGGAGACAGGGTCCTAACTATGGCTACACCTTC. The genes are TRBV2 and TRBJ1-2; 7 nucleotides line up with TRBD1. Germline trimming cut 0 bases from V and 0 bases from J; bases unmatched to any gene: 7. Germline V lookup: CDR1 SNHLY, CDR2 FYNNEI. The CDR3 runs to 17 residues.

The chain has TRBV7-3 and TRBJ2-1; possible D gene TRBD1, 6 bases. The length of the CDR3 is 15 residues. V was pared by 5 bases and J by 0 bases, with 11 bases between. Germline CDR1 SGHTA, CDR2 FQGTGA. As DNA, the CDR3 is TGTGCCAGCAGCGTAGGGGGAAGCTCCTACAATGAGCAGTTCTTC. Translated, it gives CASSVGGSSYNEQFF.

This chain joins TRBV1 and TRBJ2-5; the table gives TRBD1 as D, unverified against the DNA. TRBV1 is annotated as a pseudogene. The CDR3 spans 15 residues. CDR3 in DNA: TGCACCAGCAGCCAACAGACAGAGCTCCAAGAGACCCAGTACTTC. It yields the protein CTSSQQTELQETQYF.

This chain uses TRBV7-2 with TRBJ1-1; 9 positions match TRBD1. Unmatched junction bases numbered 5, after V lost 11 bases and J lost 1 base. The CDR3 consists of 13 residues. Germline CDR1 reads SGHTA; CDR2 reads FQGNSA. The CDR3 loop is CARGGQGNTEAFF. In DNA form, the CDR3 reads TGTGCCCGAGGGGGACAGGGGAACACTGAAGCTTTCTTT.

The chain is built from TRBV5-6 and TRBJ1-6; no clear D. The length of the CDR3 is 12 residues. CDR1 is SGHDT, CDR2 YYEEEE, per germline. V lost 4 bases and J lost 13, with 12 bases in between. The CDR3 DNA reads as TGTGCCAGCAGCGAAGGGAGTTTTCCCCTCCACTTT. It encodes CASSEGSFPLHF. Variable domain in full (rest from reference TRBV5-6 and TRBJ1-6): DAGVTQSPTHLIKTRGQQVTLRCSPKSGHDTVSWYQQALGQGPQFIFQYYEEEERQRGNFPDRFSGHQFPNYSSELNVNALLLGDSALYLCASSEGSFPLHFGNGTRLTVT.

The chain joins TRBV7-6 to TRBJ2-1; no clear D gene. Trimming left V 1 base short and J 0 bases short, with 10 bases between. Per germline, CDR1 SGHVS and CDR2 FNYEAQ. The CDR3 extends over 16 amino acids. CDR3 nucleotides: TGTGCCAGCAGCTTAGTGCGCAAAAGCTCCTACAATGAGCAGTTCTTC. This sequence encodes CASSLVRKSSYNEQFF.

This chain joins TRBV5-6 and TRBJ2-6; D is uncertain. Germline CDR1 and CDR2: SGHDT and YYEEEE. Trimming removed 2 bases at V and 4 bases at J, with 4 bases between. CDR3 length: 13 residues. The CDR3 spells CASSLQGANVLTF. CDR3 bases: TGTGCCAGCAGCTTACAAGGGGCCAACGTCCTGACTTTC.

The chain uses TRBV28 and TRBJ1-2; tentative D call: TRBD1 (6 bases). CDR3 length equals 13 residues. From germline, CDR1 is MDHEN and CDR2 SYDVKM. V lost 4 bases to trimming and J lost 3 bases, with 9 bases between them. The CDR3 sequence is CASSSGQDYGYTF. DNA for the CDR3: TGTGCCAGCAGTTCGGGACAAGACTATGGCTACACCTTC.

This chain links TRBV30 with TRBJ1-3; 10 positions match TRBD1. Looked up from germline, CDR1 is GTSNPN and CDR2 is SVGIG (reference sequence). V lost 0 bases and J lost 6; bases outside the gene matches: 2. The length of the CDR3 is 14 residues. The CDR3 spells CAWSVGTGENTIYF. For the CDR3, the DNA is TGTGCCTGGAGTGTGGGGACAGGGGAAAACACCATATATTTT.

The chain employs TRBV2 and TRBJ1-2, with D possibly TRBD1 on 5 matching bases. CDR3 length equals 15 residues. CDR1 and CDR2 (germline): SNHLY, FYNNEI. V dropped 6 bases and J dropped 4 bases, with 18 bases sitting between them. This CDR3 is CASSGSGTAPYGYTF. The CDR3 bases are TGTGCCAGCAGCGGCAGCGGGACGGCCCCCTATGGCTACACCTTC.

This clone was observed a handful of times. This chain joins TRBV25-1 and TRBJ1-1; TRBD1 is a possible D gene (6 bases). The CDR3 runs to 14 residues. V was clipped by 1 base and J by 5 bases, with 11 bases between them. The germline V gene encodes CDR1 MGHDK and CDR2 SYGVNS. The CDR3 bases are TGTGCCAGCAGTGAATCCAGGGGTATGACTGAAGCTTTCTTT. It encodes CASSESRGMTEAFF.

The V gene is TRBV7-6, the J gene TRBJ1-1; D is uncertain. The CDR3 is 14 residues long. Deletions cut 2 bases from V and 2 bases from J, with 9 bases between. Germline lookup yields CDR1 SGHVS and CDR2 FNYEAQ. CDR3 loop: CASSLSGANTEAFF. CDR3 bases: TGTGCCAGCAGCTTATCAGGCGCAAACACTGAAGCTTTCTTT.

Written as DNA, the CDR3 is TGCGCCAGCAGCTCTCATCGTGGAGCGGGGGTCCCAGAGACCCAGTACTTC. This translates into CASSSHRGAGVPETQYF. The chain carries TRBV5-1 and TRBJ2-5, with 8 bases matching TRBD2. From germline, CDR1 is SGHRS and CDR2 YFSETQ. CDR3 length: 17 amino acids. V lost 3 bases, J lost 4 bases, and 14 bases stayed unmatched.

The chain has TRBV7-9 and TRBJ2-5; 10 positions agree with TRBD2. There are 15 residues in the CDR3. The junction had 4 bases not matched to a gene; V was cut back by 1 base and J by 5 bases. The germline V gene has CDR1 SEHNR and CDR2 FQNEAQ (reference sequence). CDR3 coding DNA: TGTGCCAGCAGCTTAGAGCTAGCGGGGGTTGAGACCCAGTACTTC. Its protein product is CASSLELAGVETQYF. Filled out from reference TRBV7-9 and TRBJ2-5, the complete variable domain reads DTGVSQNPRHKITKRGQNVTFRCDPISEHNRLYWYRQTLGQGPEFLTYFQNEAQLEKSRLLSDRFSAERPKGSFSTLEIQRTEQGDSAMYLCASSLELAGVETQYFGPGTRLLVL.

The J gene is TRBJ2-5, the V gene TRBV19; perhaps TRBD1 as D (6 bases). The CDR3 loop spans 16 amino acids. The V end lost 5 bases, the J end lost 5 bases, and 21 bases lay between the germline ends. Germline assignment: CDR1 LNHDA and CDR2 SQIVND (reference sequence). The CDR3 is CASSQEAGDIGETQYF. The CDR3 DNA follows: TGTGCCAGTAGTCAAGAGGCAGGGGATATCGGGGAGACCCAGTACTTC.

Only one count was recorded for this clone. The gene calls are TRBV11-2 and TRBJ2-7, with 7 bases fitting TRBD2. The germline V gene has CDR1 SGHAT and CDR2 FQNNGV. Trimming took 3 bases from V and 6 from J; bases not matched to a gene: 8. The CDR3 covers 14 residues. The CDR3 is CASSFTGGGPEQYF. CDR3 nucleotides: TGTGCCAGCAGCTTTACTGGGGGGGGACCCGAGCAGTACTTC.

This rearrangement joins TRBV2 to TRBJ2-3; 7 bases align to TRBD1. After removal of 6 bases from V and 6 bases from J, the junction contained 6 bases not matched to a gene. The CDR3 is made up of 13 amino acids. Germline CDR1 SNHLY, CDR2 FYNNEI. DNA for the CDR3: TGTGCCAGCAGAGGGGGCGTGGGGGATACGCAGTATTTT. It specifies CASRGGVGDTQYF.

V is TRBV5-1 and J is TRBJ1-2; TRBD1 matches 9 bases. The CDR3 covers 14 residues. The ends lost 4 bases at V and 8 bases at J; junction bases unmatched: 9. Germline assignment: CDR1 SGHRS and CDR2 YFSETQ. The CDR3 sequence is CASSDGQGTGGYTF. CDR3 DNA sequence: TGCGCCAGCAGCGATGGACAGGGGACGGGAGGCTACACCTTC.

The genes are TRBV4-1 and TRBJ1-2; D unresolved. The germline CDR1 and CDR2 sequences are MGHRA and YSYEKL. CDR3 length equals 15 residues. The V gene lost 0 bases and the J gene lost 10 bases, with 18 bases spanning the gap. DNA for the CDR3: TGCGCCAGCAGCCAAGATCAGCGGACTATCGCTTACTACACCTTC. It translates to CASSQDQRTIAYYTF.

This chain links TRBV6-1 with TRBJ2-2; possible D gene TRBD1, 6 bases. This CDR3 has 15 residues. Per the germline V gene, CDR1 is MNHNS and CDR2 is SASEGT. V was cut by 2 bases and J by 3 bases, with 10 bases left in between. The CDR3: CASSEFTGHTGELFF. Written as DNA, the CDR3 is TGTGCCAGCAGTGAATTTACAGGGCACACCGGGGAGCTGTTTTTT.

The chain uses TRBV5-4 and TRBJ2-5; maybe TRBD2 (6 bases). The V gene lost 4 bases and the J gene lost 5 bases, with 12 bases spanning the gap. This CDR3 spans 13 amino acids. Germline V CDR1 and CDR2: SGHNT, YYREEE (reference sequence). The CDR3 nucleotides are TGTGCCAGCAGCCCCACGGGGGTGGAGACCCAGTACTTC. This encodes CASSPTGVETQYF.

The chain combines TRBV9 with TRBJ1-6, with 8 bases identical to TRBD1. The V gene's germline CDR1 is SGDLS and CDR2 YYNGEE. J was trimmed by 7 bases and V by 4 bases; bases with no gene match: 10. The CDR3 contains 16 residues. CDR3 loop: CASSTLSGGGNSPLHF. CDR3 bases: TGTGCCAGCAGCACCCTTTCAGGGGGCGGGAATTCACCCCTCCACTTT.

A single count supports this clone. The rearrangement joins TRBV30 to TRBJ1-6; weak D call: TRBD1 (6 bases). CDR1 is GTSNPN, CDR2 SVGIG, per germline (reference sequence). Trimming left V 4 bases short and J 2 bases short, with 15 bases between. The CDR3 extends over 16 amino acids. The CDR3 DNA sequence: TGTGCCTGGACCAACAGGGAAAGGGCCTATAATTCACCCCTCCACTTT. Amino acids: CAWTNRERAYNSPLHF.